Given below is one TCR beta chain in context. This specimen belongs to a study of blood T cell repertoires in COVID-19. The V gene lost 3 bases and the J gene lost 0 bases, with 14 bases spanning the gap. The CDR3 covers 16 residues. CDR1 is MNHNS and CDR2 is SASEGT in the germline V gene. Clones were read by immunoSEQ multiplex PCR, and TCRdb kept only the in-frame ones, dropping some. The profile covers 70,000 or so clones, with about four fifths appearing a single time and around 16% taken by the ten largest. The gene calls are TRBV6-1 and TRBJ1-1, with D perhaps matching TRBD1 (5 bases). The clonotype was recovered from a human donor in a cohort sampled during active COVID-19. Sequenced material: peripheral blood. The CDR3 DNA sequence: TGTGCCAGCAGTGATCGTTACAGGCAGATGAACACTGAAGCTTTCTTT. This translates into CASSDRYRQMNTEAFF.